This paragraph covers one T cell receptor beta chain sequence. This receptor's antigen is unknown. No base-level quality is on record; no much larger clone is a single base apart. The CDR3 numbers 15 residues from cysteine through phenylalanine. Only CDR3 DNA is held: 45 bases, read in frame from base 1. CDR1 and CDR2 are drawn from the germline V gene (reference sequence): SGHKS, YYEKEE. V is shortened by 3 bases, J by 7 bases, and the region joining them spans 20 bases. This sample is drawn from a study of post-analysis software for immune sequencing data (dated by TCRdb to about 2015). About the study as a whole: Disease courses on record covered relapsing-remitting, secondary progressive and progressive-relapsing multiple sclerosis, though some patients had no subtype annotation. Patient repertoires were compared against about twelve previously published healthy control repertoires from donors aged about 6 to 27 years. A subset of samples was prepared in parallel using single-end sample barcoding, then pooled and co-amplified after Illumina adapter ligation.

The paper as a whole reports these results and caveats: Normalized Chao1 diversity was significantly lower in multiple sclerosis patients than controls, suggesting substantial peripheral T-cell clonal expansion. The control group was slightly older than the multiple sclerosis patient group. Patients showed significantly higher frequencies than controls for a handful of TRBV segments, among them TRBV5-6, TRBV5-1 and TRBV20-1. Direct clustering with F measure showed strong co-clustering of samples prepared in the same batch, prompting a batch-effect correction.

To demonstrate the VDJtools post-analysis software, the study profiled TCR beta repertoires from the peripheral blood of approximately twelve young patients with multiple sclerosis. The multiple sclerosis patients were children and adolescents between roughly 6 and 16 years of age. Library prep was done by PCR. Sequencing took place on an Illumina HiSeq 2500. To reduce PCR and sequencing biases, unique molecular identifiers were built into the TCR beta cDNA libraries. About 500,000 cDNA molecules were obtained for every 1 to 10 million input T cells, so each molecule roughly corresponded to one T cell. The patient libraries were prepared and sequenced with the same protocol used for the earlier healthy control dataset. Within a given batch, samples were prepared together, multiplexed and sequenced on the same HiSeq lane. The original pipeline was this. MIGEC was used to process the raw barcoded reads, and molecular identifier groups with only a single read were discarded before consensus assembly and CDR3 extraction. VDJtools was used for post-analysis of the clonotype tables, with diversity normalized by down-sampling every dataset to the smallest sample size. Repertoire overlap clustering matched CDR3 amino acid but not nucleotide sequences to correct batch-related cross-sample contamination. The public reads were quality trimmed at Q25 with fastp and then assembled into clones with MiXCR by TCRdb, keeping productive beta chains. Each CDR3 protein appears once, grouped with its most common genes and DNA. TCRdb assigned the V and J calls; the authors' analysis was not used. The sample table shows roughly 670,000 distinct CDR3 sequences, and roughly three fifths are seen once. Of the sample, approximately 10% falls within the top ten clones.

This TCR derives from a girl aged 2 to 9 with multiple sclerosis. What was sequenced was blood. Recombination linked TRBV5-5 to TRBJ2-7, with a tentative D gene TRBD2 over 6 matching bases. The DNA sequence is as follows: TGTGCCAGCAGCTCGGAATCGGGGGTCCGTGGAGAGCAGTACTTC. This translates into CASSSESGVRGEQYF.